This T cell receptor beta chain comes out of a study of PD-1 blockade in mismatch repair-deficient tumors. Study-level information: Patients had roughly twelve mismatch repair-deficient cancer types, all previously treated and progressing.

This clone was seen only once. Looked up from germline, CDR1 is MDHEN and CDR2 is SYDVKM. V was pared by 5 bases and J by 6 bases, with 17 bases between. The length of the CDR3 is 14 residues. Clones were sequenced by immunoSEQ multiplex PCR, and TCRdb holds only the in-frame ones, with some missing. Of about 130,000 clones listed, about nine tenths are singletons. The chain joins TRBV28 to TRBJ2-7, with D possibly being TRBD1 (8 bases). The source is an adult with mismatch repair-deficient cancer. The specimen comprised peripheral blood, sampled just under 74 weeks after starting pembrolizumab. CDR3: CASSTLDREGEQYF. The DNA of the CDR3 is TGTGCCAGCAGTACCCTGGACAGGGAGGGCGAGCAGTACTTC.